Following are 29 T cell receptor beta chains from one sample sequenced in a study of tumor-infiltrating lymphocytes in oesophageal squamous cell carcinoma. Using its own MiXCR run on the PCR reads, TCRdb lists one record per CDR3 protein. The sample carries around 11,000 distinct CDR3 sequences, about three fifths recorded once. Sequencing was performed on esophageal tumor tissue. The source of these receptors is a male donor with esophageal squamous cell carcinoma.

The chain combines TRBV12-3 or TRBV12-4 with TRBJ2-1; TRBD2 matches at 9 bases. The CDR3 contains 16 residues. Trimming at V came to 4 bases and at J to 8 bases, leaving 12 bases not matched to a gene. As DNA, the CDR3 is TGTGCCAGCAGTTCTCTCATAGCGGGAGCGGGATATGAGCAGTTCTTC. Protein sequence: CASSSLIAGAGYEQFF.

Relative to its sample, this clonotype is large. This rearrangement joins TRBV7-9 to TRBJ2-1, with TRBD2 matching 8 bases. The trim removed 3 bases at V and 0 bases at J, leaving 10 bases unmatched. The CDR3 runs to 18 residues. Germline values: CDR1 SEHNR, CDR2 FQNEAQ (reference sequence). The CDR3, as DNA: TGTGCCAGCAGCTTGGGTCGGACTAGCAGAAGCTCCTACAATGAGCAGTTCTTC. Translated: CASSLGRTSRSSYNEQFF.

This clonotype is medium-sized within its sample. The chain carries TRBV11-2 and TRBJ2-7; 9 bases map to TRBD1. Germline CDR1 and CDR2: SGHAT and FQNNGV. This CDR3 is built from 14 residues. After removal of 4 bases from V and 3 bases from J, the junction contained 4 bases not matched to a gene. CDR3: CASSSGTGSYEQYF. In nucleotides, the CDR3 is TGTGCCAGCAGCTCCGGGACAGGGAGCTACGAGCAGTACTTC.

This chain links TRBV7-8 with TRBJ1-1; no definite D call. Germline CDR1 is SGHVS and CDR2 is FQNEAQ. This CDR3 spans 15 amino acids. Trimming took 1 base from V and 0 from J, leaving 9 bases between them. CDR3 in amino acids: CASSLDGGMNTEAFF. The CDR3 DNA follows: TGTGCCAGCAGCTTAGACGGAGGGATGAACACTGAAGCTTTCTTT. The complete variable domain, with remaining parts taken from reference TRBV7-8 and TRBJ1-1, reads GAGVSQSPRYKVAKRGQDVALRCDPISGHVSLFWYQQALGQGPEFLTYFQNEAQLDKSGLPSDRFFAERPEGSVSTLKIQRTQQEDSAVYLCASSLDGGMNTEAFFGQGTRLTVV.

This clonotype has a handful of counts. The chain combines TRBV7-3 with TRBJ2-1, with a possible D match to TRBD2 (6 bases). This CDR3 comprises 14 residues. Trimming cost V 0 bases and J 3 bases, with 6 bases left between them. In germline, CDR1 is SGHTA, CDR2 FQGTGA. The CDR3 nucleotides read TGTGCCAGCAGCTTAACGCGGGACTACAATGAGCAGTTCTTC. Protein product: CASSLTRDYNEQFF.

The sample holds a few counts of this clonotype. V usage is TRBV24-1 and J usage is TRBJ2-3; TRBD2 matches at 15 bases. The J segment lost 1 base and the V segment lost 5 bases, leaving 6 bases of the junction unmatched. The V gene's germline CDR1 is KGHDR and CDR2 SFDVKD. This CDR3 is built from 18 residues. CDR3 region: CATSGTSGGAAGTDTQYF. For the CDR3, the DNA is TGTGCCACCAGTGGGACTAGCGGGGGGGCCGCAGGCACAGATACGCAGTATTTT.

This clonotype is deemed medium-sized. This sequence may be a read error, since a much larger clone differs from it by one base. The chain is built from TRBV11-2 and TRBJ2-7; 7 bases are a match to TRBD2. V lost 1 base, J lost 7 bases, and 13 bases stayed unmatched. CDR1 and CDR2 (germline): SGHAT, FQNNGV. CDR3 length: 16 amino acids. The CDR3 sequence is CASSLVAGVSYNEQYF. Here the CDR3 DNA reads TGTGCCAGCAGCTTAGTTGCGGGAGTTTCCTACAATGAGCAGTACTTC. The full variable domain, its missing parts supplied by reference TRBV11-2 and TRBJ2-7, is EAGVAQSPRYKIIEKRQSVAFWCNPISGHATLYWYQQILGQGPKLLIQFQNNGVVDDSQLPKDRFSAERLKGVDSTLKIQPAKLEDSAVYLCASSLVAGVSYNEQYFGPGTRLTVT.

This clonotype has ten or more counts. In DNA form, the CDR3 reads TGTGCCAGCAGCTCCCGGGCATTCGCGCGGTCCACAGATACGCAGTATTTT. This encodes CASSSRAFARSTDTQYF. The chain links TRBV7-8 to TRBJ2-3; D gene unclear. The CDR3 consists of 17 residues. V shed 4 bases and J shed 2 bases, with 19 bases lying between them. Germline-derived CDR1 and CDR2 are SGHVS and FQNEAQ.

The chain carries TRBV7-3 and TRBJ2-1; no firm D call. Germline V CDR1 and CDR2: SGHTA, FQGTGA. The CDR3 has 14 amino acids. The V gene lost 5 bases and the J gene lost 7 bases, with 15 bases spanning the gap. The CDR3 sequence is CASSPYFLGNEQFF. The CDR3, as DNA: TGTGCCAGCAGCCCCTACTTCCTAGGTAATGAGCAGTTCTTC.

In this sample, this clonotype turned up a few times. The chain joins TRBV7-3 to TRBJ1-6; possibly TRBD1 for D (6 bases). In germline, CDR1 is SGHTA, CDR2 FQGTGA. Deletions cut 4 bases from V and 10 bases from J, with 14 bases between. The CDR3 has 14 amino acids. The CDR3 here is CASSYRVRGSPLHF. The CDR3 bases are TGTGCCAGCAGCTACAGGGTTCGGGGGTCACCCCTCCACTTT.

The chain carries TRBV6-5 and TRBJ1-5; 8 bases agree with TRBD1. Germline V gene data show CDR1 as MNHEY and CDR2 as SVGAGI. V trimming: 2 bases; J trimming: 3 bases; junction bases outside the gene matches: 6. The CDR3 extends over 16 amino acids. The CDR3 reads CASSYGAGGINQPQHF. The CDR3 DNA reads as TGTGCCAGCAGTTACGGGGCAGGGGGCATCAATCAGCCCCAGCATTTT.

This clonotype is deemed large. The V gene is TRBV6-1, the J gene TRBJ2-7; D is undetermined. The V gene's germline CDR1 is MNHNS and CDR2 SASEGT. V lost 4 bases, J lost 0 bases, and 13 bases lay in between. The CDR3 runs to 15 residues. DNA for the CDR3: TGTGCCAGCAGTGTAGAGCGATCAAGCTCCTACGAGCAGTACTTC. This encodes CASSVERSSSYEQYF.

This clonotype was detected ten times or more. The chain recombines TRBV10-2 with TRBJ2-7, with D tentatively TRBD2 (5 bases). CDR1 is WSHSY and CDR2 is SAAADI in the germline V gene. V lost 6 bases and J 3 bases, leaving 21 bases between the germline ends. The CDR3 consists of 16 residues. The CDR3 DNA reads as TGCGCCAGCAGCAAGAAAGGGAGTCTAGGAGGCTACGAGCAGTACTTC. It yields the protein CASSKKGSLGGYEQYF.

A single count supports this clonotype. One junction end does not reproduce the germline sequence, and a read error may be involved. This chain uses TRBV7-3 with TRBJ2-1; D possibly corresponds to TRBD1 (6 bases). There are 12 residues in the CDR3. The germline V gene encodes CDR1 SGHTA and CDR2 FQGTGA. The CDR3 loop is CASSPGWSAGVF. The CDR3 DNA follows: TGTGCCAGCAGCCCAGGCTGGTCGGCAGGGGTCTTC. Supplemented by reference TRBV7-3 and TRBJ2-1, the full variable domain reads GAGVSQTPSNKVTEKGKYVELRCDPISGHTALYWYRQSLGQGPEFLIYFQGTGAADDSGLPNDRFFAVRPEGSVSTLKIQRTERGDSAVYLCASSPGWSAGVFGPGTRLTVL.

This clonotype was observed many times. The chain employs TRBV2 and TRBJ2-5, with TRBD2 as a possible D gene (5 bases). This CDR3 has 12 residues. The V and J ends lost 6 bases and 2 bases respectively, with 7 bases between them. Germline V gene sequence: CDR1 SNHLY, CDR2 FYNNEI. CDR3 nucleotides: TGTGCCAGCAGGGCGGGTCAAGAGACCCAGTACTTC. Translated, it gives CASRAGQETQYF.

At least ten counts were recorded for this clonotype. The chain employs TRBV10-3 and TRBJ1-5; D uncertain. V gave up 3 bases and J gave up 4 bases, with 10 bases separating them. This CDR3 has 14 amino acids. CDR1 and CDR2 (germline): ENHRY, SYGVKD. The CDR3 loop is CAISELGGNQPQHF. The CDR3 nucleotides are TGTGCCATCAGTGAACTTGGCGGGAATCAGCCCCAGCATTTT.

In regard to this clonotype: No conserved phenylalanine or tryptophan is present at the end of the CDR3, so a read error is the likely explanation. The V and J genes are TRBV11-3 and TRBJ2-4; 7 positions agree with TRBD2. Gene TRBJ2-1 matches the end of the DNA better, so the J call may be wrong. This CDR3 contains 16 residues. The V gene's germline CDR1 is SGHNT and CDR2 YENEEA. The CDR3 protein is CASSLAPAGIYNEQFL. The CDR3 DNA reads as TGTGCCAGCAGCTTAGCACCAGCGGGGATCTACAATGAGCAGTTCCTC.

DNA for the CDR3: TGTGCCAGCAGCAAGGACGCCTACTACGAGCAGTACTTC. Translating it yields CASSKDAYYEQYF. This sequence joins TRBV6-6 and TRBJ2-5; D unclear. The DNA end favors TRBJ2-7, so the J call may be wrong. The V gene's germline CDR1 is MNHNY and CDR2 SVGAGI (reference sequence). The CDR3 extends over 13 amino acids.

V and J are TRBV7-2 and TRBJ2-2; 8 bases are shared with TRBD2. Germline loops: CDR1 SGHTA, CDR2 FQGNSA. V shed 4 bases, J shed 6 bases, and the junction held 4 bases outside the gene matches. The CDR3 contains 14 residues. The chain's CDR3 is CASSSREESGELFF. In nucleotides, the CDR3 is TGTGCCAGCAGCTCGCGGGAGGAATCCGGGGAGCTGTTTTTT. The full variable domain, its missing parts supplied by reference TRBV7-2 and TRBJ2-2, is GAGVSQSPSNKVTEKGKDVELRCDPISGHTALYWYRQSLGQGLEFLIYFQGNSAPDKSGLPSDRFSAERTGGSVSTLTIQRTQQEDSAVYLCASSSREESGELFFGEGSRLTVL.

The chain is built from TRBV11-2 and TRBJ2-3; 8 nucleotides match TRBD1. CDR1 is SGHAT and CDR2 is FQNNGV in the germline V gene. V shed 5 bases and J 2 bases; nucleotides not matched to a gene: 9. This CDR3 comprises 16 residues. The CDR3 DNA sequence: TGTGCCAGCAGCCTCCGCCGACAGGGGCCCACAGATACGCAGTATTTT. Translated, it gives CASSLRRQGPTDTQYF.

Ten or more counts support this clonotype. This may be a read error: a much more frequent sequence differs by one nucleotide. The chain combines TRBV7-9 with TRBJ2-5; D may match TRBD1 or TRBD2 (6 bases each). CDR1 SEHNR and CDR2 FQNEAQ come from the germline V gene (reference sequence). The V and J ends lost 6 bases and 11 bases respectively, with 22 bases between them. The CDR3 loop spans 14 amino acids. CDR3 DNA sequence: TGTGCCAGCAGATTTAGGGGGGATCACAATGAGCAGTACTTC. It codes for CASRFRGDHNEQYF. Variable domain in full (rest from reference TRBV7-9 and TRBJ2-5): DTGVSQNPRHKITKRGQNVTFRCDPISEHNRLYWYRQTLGQGPEFLTYFQNEAQLEKSRLLSDRFSAERPKGSFSTLEIQRTEQGDSAMYLCASRFRGDHNEQYFGPGTRLLVL.

This clonotype was seen repeatedly, ten times or more. The chain has TRBV6-1 and TRBJ2-3; D possibly uses TRBD1 or TRBD2 (5 bases each). Germline loops: CDR1 MNHNS, CDR2 SASEGT. The V end lost 5 bases, the J end lost 4 bases, and 10 bases lay between the germline ends. CDR3 length: 13 amino acids. CDR3 in amino acids: CASSYGGADTQYF. In DNA form, the CDR3 reads TGTGCCAGCAGTTATGGGGGTGCAGATACGCAGTATTTT.

V is TRBV25-1 and J is TRBJ2-4; D not certain. The end of the DNA fits TRBJ2-6 better, so the J call may be wrong. Germline V CDR1 and CDR2: MGHDK, SYGVNS. CDR3 length: 15 amino acids. This CDR3 is CASSLSGSGANVLTF. CDR3 sequence (DNA): TGTGCCAGCAGCCTATCCGGCTCTGGGGCCAACGTCCTGACTTTC.

V gene TRBV12-3 or TRBV12-4 combines with J gene TRBJ2-5; tentatively, D is TRBD2 (7 bases). The germline V and J ends were trimmed by 5 bases and 7 bases, with 17 bases remaining between them. The CDR3 totals 14 residues. The CDR3 nucleotides are TGTGCCAGCAGTACTAGGGAGGGGGGGTGGACCCAGTACTTC. Translating gives CASSTREGGWTQYF.

Regarding this clonotype: No conserved phenylalanine or tryptophan ends this CDR3, so it is likely a read error. The DNA is left out, because the CDR3 cannot be placed on it with certainty; the CDR3 is given as TCRdb lists it. The chain recombines TRBV11-3 with TRBJ2-1; the table gives TRBD1 as D, unverified against the DNA. CDR1 is SGHNT, CDR2 YENEEA, per germline. From its first to its last residue, the CDR3 has 14 amino acids. CDR3 sequence reads: CASSFDGGTQYFGS.

The V and J genes are TRBV7-2 and TRBJ2-3, with a tentative D call TRBD2 (7 bases). The DNA end lines up better with TRBJ2-7; the J call may be wrong. From germline, CDR1 is SGHTA and CDR2 FQGNSA. The CDR3 has 15 residues. For the CDR3, the DNA is TGTGCCAGCAGCTGGGGGGCGGGAGTCTCCTACGAGCAGTACTTC. Protein product: CASSWGAGVSYEQYF.

V gene TRBV6-6 combines with J gene TRBJ1-2; D gene unclear. The CDR3 covers 16 residues. Germline V gene lookup returns CDR1 MNHNY and CDR2 SVGAGI (reference sequence). V was shortened by 0 bases and J by 0 bases, with 11 bases between the two germline ends. The CDR3 loop is CASSYSGTEPNYGYTF. In nucleotides, the CDR3 is TGTGCCAGCAGTTACTCAGGAACGGAACCTAACTATGGCTACACCTTC.

This clonotype has more than one count but fewer than ten. The chain links TRBV11-2 to TRBJ2-1; D ambiguous. The J call may not be correct, given that the DNA end is closer to TRBJ2-7. The CDR3 extends over 12 amino acids. Germline values: CDR1 SGHAT, CDR2 FQNNGV. CDR3 DNA sequence: TGTGCCAGCAGCTTAGTTGCTAGTGAGCAGTACTTC. Translated, it gives CASSLVASEQYF.

The chain is built from TRBV11-2 and TRBJ2-3; no reliable D call. The DNA end favors TRBJ1-1, so the J call may be wrong. CDR1 and CDR2 (germline): SGHAT, FQNNGV. This CDR3 comprises 13 residues. CDR3 coding DNA: TGTGCCAGCAGCTTAAAACGGAACACTGAAGCTTTCTTT. This sequence encodes CASSLKRNTEAFF.